This TCR beta chain was obtained from a study of somatic mutations in cytotoxic T cells in rheumatoid arthritis. Looking at the study overall: Patient blood, less than 35 ml in EDTA, was obtained immediately after diagnosis and prior to the start of any treatment.

Positive magnetic bead selection was used to isolate CD4+ and CD8+ cells; purity was checked by flow cytometry. V shed 2 bases and J shed 3 bases, with 8 bases lying between them. The CDR3 is 14 residues long. CDR1 and CDR2 (germline): SEHNR, FQNEAQ (reference sequence). Using immunoSEQ multiplex PCR, the repertoire was profiled, and TCRdb retains in-frame clones only, with some absent. The table includes under 35,000 clones, 85% to 90% detected once. On this clone: The antigen is unknown.

Study-wide findings and caveats: Statistically, CD8+ T-cell clonality was not significantly distinct between individuals with rheumatoid arthritis and age-matched healthy controls.

The origin of this receptor is an adult with rheumatoid arthritis. V usage is TRBV7-9 and J usage is TRBJ2-1; D uncertain. The material sequenced was CD8+ T cells sorted from blood. The CDR3 protein is CASSLNENYNEQFF. For the CDR3, the DNA is TGTGCCAGCAGCTTAAACGAAAACTACAATGAGCAGTTCTTC.